This T cell receptor (beta chain) was identified in a study of blood T cell repertoires in COVID-19. On the study more broadly: Sites in the United States, Italy and Spain provided acute and convalescent COVID-19 samples.

Germline V lookup: CDR1 LGHNA, CDR2 YSLEER. The V segment lost 3 bases and the J segment 4 bases; nucleotides outside the gene matches: 9. This CDR3 has 18 amino acids. Individuals drawn from 20 to 30 US areas were about 18 to 100 years old. Participant-given clinical history determined each cohort assignment. As originally analysed: Amplification of reference gene primers provided the estimated nucleated cell counts. Data came from immunoSEQ multiplex PCR; TCRdb stores just in-frame clones and leaves some out. The V and J calls and the clone size are those of that table, but D and trimming were determined from the DNA. The sample consists of around 200,000 clones, approximately 90% of them appearing once.

The sequenced sample was PBMCs or T cells enriched from blood (not recorded which). The clonotype was recovered from a young man with acute COVID-19. The chain joins TRBV4-3 to TRBJ2-3, with 14 positions matching TRBD2. CDR3 DNA sequence: TGCGCCAGCAGCCAGGACGCCATGGGACTAGCGGGAGCAGATACGCAGTATTTT. This gives the protein CASSQDAMGLAGADTQYF.